This is a list of T cell receptor beta chains from one sample in a study of blood T cell repertoires in COVID-19. This table comes from immunoSEQ multiplex PCR, and its TCRdb copy is limited to in-frame clones, with some not included. The sample records around 220,000 clones, about 85% being singletons. The sample was PBMCs or T cells enriched from blood (not recorded which). These receptors came from a woman in her twenties or thirties with acute COVID-19. Each CDR3 is given with its conserved first and last residue. The order of the fields is clone size, D gene, J gene, V gene, CDR3 DNA, CDR3 protein. D genes are given only for firm matches. Not every row has a clone size; where given, it reads once, few, many or a size class.

NA TRBD1 TRBJ1-2 TRBV16 TGTGCCAGCAGCCAAAGTCCCGGGACAGTTAATGGCTACACCTTC CASSQSPGTVNGYTF
NA NA TRBJ2-3 TRBV23-1 TGCGCCAGCAGTCAAACCCAAAGTCAGGTGAACACAGATACGCAGTATTTT CASSQTQSQVNTDTQYF
NA TRBD2 TRBJ2-1 TRBV7-6 TGTGCCAGCAGCAGCCGCGGGGGGACTGCCTACAATGAGCAGTTCTTC CASSSRGGTAYNEQFF
NA TRBD1 TRBJ2-3 TRBV10-3 TGTGCCGCCCGCAAGGGGGGGGGACAGGGGCAAGATACGCAGTATTTT CAARKGGGQGQDTQYF
NA NA TRBJ2-1 TRBV4-2 TGTGCCAGCAGCCCCAGGGATGTCACCTACAATGAGCAGTTCTTC CASSPRDVTYNEQFF
NA TRBD1 TRBJ2-5 TRBV5-1 TGCGCCAGCAGCGTTACCGGGACAGGGTCCCAAGAGACCCAGTACTTC CASSVTGTGSQETQYF
NA NA TRBJ1-2 TRBV10-3 TGTGCCATCAGCGGAGACTCAGGGAACGGCTACACCTTC CAISGDSGNGYTF
NA NA TRBJ1-1 TRBV4-3 TGCGCCAGCAGCCAAGACTCCGGGACAAACACTGAAGCTTTCTTT CASSQDSGTNTEAFF
NA NA TRBJ2-3 TRBV6-5 TGTGCCAGCGGACCAGGTCGGGGAGTTGATACGCAGTATTTT CASGPGRGVDTQYF
NA TRBD1 TRBJ1-5 TRBV28 TGTGCCAGCAGTTTAATAGGCCGACAGGGGAGCAATCAGCCCCAGCATTTT CASSLIGRQGSNQPQHF
once NA TRBJ1-2 TRBV5-1 TGCGCCAGCACCCTAAGGGGGGGCCCGACTACTGGTAACTATGGCTACACCTTC CASTLRGGPTTGNYGYTF
NA NA TRBJ2-5 TRBV7-9 TGTGCCAGCAGCCCACAGGGTTCGAGAGAGACCCAGTACTTC CASSPQGSRETQYF
NA NA TRBJ1-2 TRBV7-2 TGTGCCAGCAGCCGGGACTTTCTACACTATGGCTACACCTTC CASSRDFLHYGYTF
NA NA TRBJ2-2 TRBV9 TGTGCCAGCAGCCCCCGCGAAAACACCGGGGAGCTGTTTTTT CASSPRENTGELFF
NA NA TRBJ2-5 TRBV7-6 TGTGCCAGCAGCTTACCACAAGAGACCCAGTACTTC CASSLPQETQYF
NA NA TRBJ2-5 TRBV7-2 TGTGCCAGCAGCGTAACAGGGAGCCAAGAGACCCAGTACTTC CASSVTGSQETQYF
NA TRBD2 TRBJ2-3 TRBV14 TGTGCCAGCAGCCTCGCGGGAGGGGCAGATACGCAGTATTTT CASSLAGGADTQYF
NA TRBD2 TRBJ2-5 TRBV2 TGTGCCACAGGCGGGGGGGCGCGCCAAGAGACCCAGTACTTC CATGGGARQETQYF
NA TRBD2 TRBJ2-7 TRBV7-2 TGTGCCAGCAGCTTAGACGGCGGGGGGTTGGCCTACGAGCAGTACTTC CASSLDGGGLAYEQYF
NA NA TRBJ1-2 TRBV19 TGTGCCAGTAGTCCCCAACGACAGACTGGGTATGGCTACACCTTC CASSPQRQTGYGYTF
NA NA TRBJ1-5 TRBV28 TGTGCCAGCAGTCCTGTGGGGGGGTTGGGGAACAATCAGCCCCAGCATTTT CASSPVGGLGNNQPQHF
NA NA TRBJ1-5 TRBV9 TGTGCCAGCAGCGTGGCGGGGGAGAATCAGCCCCAGCATTTT CASSVAGENQPQHF
NA TRBD1 TRBJ2-7 TRBV15 TGTGCCACCAGCGTTTACAGGGGGCCTTCCTACGAGCAGTACTTC CATSVYRGPSYEQYF
NA TRBD2 TRBJ2-7 TRBV9 TGTGCCAGCAGTCCTAGCGGGCTAGCAGAGTACGAGCAGTACTTC CASSPSGLAEYEQYF